This TCR beta chain is from a study of blood T cells in healthy people across ages. Trimming took 5 bases from V and 1 from J, leaving 11 bases between them. The CDR3 length is 14 residues. Germline lookup yields CDR1 SEHNR and CDR2 FQNEAQ (reference sequence). With a J-beta primer mix and a sample-barcoded 5' primer, a second PCR ran about 6 to 11 cycles. TCRdb redid the calling of the 5' RACE reads with MiXCR, one entry per CDR3 protein. Of about 570,000 distinct CDR3 sequences in the sample, 27% were seen once. V gene TRBV7-9 combines with J gene TRBJ2-5, with D possibly being TRBD1 or TRBD2 (5 bases each). This clonotype originated in a woman in her seventies in good health. The sequencing sample was made of blood. CDR3 loop: CASSDRGTQETQYF. Written as DNA, the CDR3 is TGTGCCAGCAGCGATCGAGGGACCCAAGAGACCCAGTACTTC.